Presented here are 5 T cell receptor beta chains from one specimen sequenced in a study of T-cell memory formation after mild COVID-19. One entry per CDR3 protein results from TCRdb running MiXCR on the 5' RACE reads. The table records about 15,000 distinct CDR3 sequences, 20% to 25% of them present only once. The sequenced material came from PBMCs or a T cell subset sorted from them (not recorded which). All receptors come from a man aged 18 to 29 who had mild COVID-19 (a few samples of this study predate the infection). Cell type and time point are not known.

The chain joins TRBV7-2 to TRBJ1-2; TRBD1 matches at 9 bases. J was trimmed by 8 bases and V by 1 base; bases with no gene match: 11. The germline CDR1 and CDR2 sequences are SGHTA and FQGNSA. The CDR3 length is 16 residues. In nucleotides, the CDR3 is TGTGCCAGCAGCTTAGGGACCGGGACAGGGAACTCCGGCTACACCTTC. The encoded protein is CASSLGTGTGNSGYTF.

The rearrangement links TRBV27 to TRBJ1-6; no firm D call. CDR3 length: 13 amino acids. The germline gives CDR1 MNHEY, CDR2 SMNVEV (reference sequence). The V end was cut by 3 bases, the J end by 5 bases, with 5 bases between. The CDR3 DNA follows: TGTGCCAGCAGTTTCCTCGATAATTCACCCCTCCACTTT. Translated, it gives CASSFLDNSPLHF.

In DNA, the CDR3 is TGCGCCAGCAGCCAAGGGACAGCGGATACGCAGTATTTT. It specifies CASSQGTADTQYF. The chain uses TRBV4-3 and TRBJ2-3; the D gene is possibly TRBD1 (6 bases). Germline loops: CDR1 LGHNA, CDR2 YSLEER. This CDR3 comprises 13 residues. V was pared by 1 base and J by 6 bases, with 8 bases between.

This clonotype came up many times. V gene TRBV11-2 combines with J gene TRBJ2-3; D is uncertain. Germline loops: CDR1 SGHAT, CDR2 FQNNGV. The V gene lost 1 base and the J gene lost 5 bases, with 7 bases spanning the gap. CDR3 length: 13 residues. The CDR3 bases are TGTGCCAGCAGCTTAGGAAAGCAAGATACGCAGTATTTT. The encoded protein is CASSLGKQDTQYF.

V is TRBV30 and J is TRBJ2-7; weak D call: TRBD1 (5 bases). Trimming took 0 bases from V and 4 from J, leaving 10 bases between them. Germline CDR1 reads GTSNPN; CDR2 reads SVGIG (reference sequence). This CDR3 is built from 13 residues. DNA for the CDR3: TGTGCCTGGAGTGTACAGGTCCAGTACGAGCAGTACTTC. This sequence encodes CAWSVQVQYEQYF.